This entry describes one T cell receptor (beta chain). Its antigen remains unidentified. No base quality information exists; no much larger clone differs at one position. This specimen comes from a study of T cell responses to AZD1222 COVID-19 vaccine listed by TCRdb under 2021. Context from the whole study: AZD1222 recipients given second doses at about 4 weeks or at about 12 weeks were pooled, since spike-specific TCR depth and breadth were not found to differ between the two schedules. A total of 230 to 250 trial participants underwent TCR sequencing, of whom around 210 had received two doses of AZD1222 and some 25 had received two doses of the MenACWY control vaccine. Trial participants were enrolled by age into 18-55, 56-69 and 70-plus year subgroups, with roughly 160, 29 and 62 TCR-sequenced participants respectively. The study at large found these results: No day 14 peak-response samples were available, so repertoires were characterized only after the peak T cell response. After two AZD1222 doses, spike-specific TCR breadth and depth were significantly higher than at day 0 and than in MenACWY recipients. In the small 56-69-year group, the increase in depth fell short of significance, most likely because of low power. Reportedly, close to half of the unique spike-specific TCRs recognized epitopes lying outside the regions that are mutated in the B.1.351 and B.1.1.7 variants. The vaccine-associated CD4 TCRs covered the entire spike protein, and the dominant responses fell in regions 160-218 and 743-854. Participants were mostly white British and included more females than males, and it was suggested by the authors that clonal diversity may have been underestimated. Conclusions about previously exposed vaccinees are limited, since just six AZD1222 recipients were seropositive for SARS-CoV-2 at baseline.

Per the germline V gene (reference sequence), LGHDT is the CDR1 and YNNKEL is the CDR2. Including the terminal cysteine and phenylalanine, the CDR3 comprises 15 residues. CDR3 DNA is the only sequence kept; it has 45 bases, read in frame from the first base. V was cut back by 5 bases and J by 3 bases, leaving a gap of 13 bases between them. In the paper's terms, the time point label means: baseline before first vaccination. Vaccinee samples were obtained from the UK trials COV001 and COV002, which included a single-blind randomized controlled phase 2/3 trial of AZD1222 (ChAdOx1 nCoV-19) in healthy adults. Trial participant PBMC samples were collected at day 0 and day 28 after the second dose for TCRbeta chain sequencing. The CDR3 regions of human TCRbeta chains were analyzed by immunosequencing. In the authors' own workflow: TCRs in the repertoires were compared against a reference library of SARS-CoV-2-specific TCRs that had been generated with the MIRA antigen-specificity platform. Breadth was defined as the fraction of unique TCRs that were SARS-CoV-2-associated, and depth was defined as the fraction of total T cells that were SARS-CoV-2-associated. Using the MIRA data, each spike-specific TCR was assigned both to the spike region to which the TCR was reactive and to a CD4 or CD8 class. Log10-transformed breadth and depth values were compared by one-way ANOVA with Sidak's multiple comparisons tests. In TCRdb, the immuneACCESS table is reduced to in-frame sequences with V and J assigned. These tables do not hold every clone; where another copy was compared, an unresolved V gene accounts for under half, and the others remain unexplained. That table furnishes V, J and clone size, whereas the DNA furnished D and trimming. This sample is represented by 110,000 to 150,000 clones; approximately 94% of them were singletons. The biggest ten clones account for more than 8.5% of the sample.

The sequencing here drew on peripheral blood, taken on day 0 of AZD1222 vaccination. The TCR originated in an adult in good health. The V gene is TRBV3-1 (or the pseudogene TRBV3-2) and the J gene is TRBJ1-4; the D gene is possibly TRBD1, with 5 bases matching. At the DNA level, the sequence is TGTGCCAGCAGCGCGATGACAGCCCCTAATGAAAAACTGTTTTTT. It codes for CASSAMTAPNEKLFF.